A selection of T cell receptor beta chains follows, all from one sample in a study of CD8 T cells in Susac syndrome. One entry per CDR3 protein, called by TCRdb with MiXCR from the immunoSEQ multiplex PCR reads. The table has 92,000 or so distinct CDR3 sequences, 96% seen once. Sequenced: CD8+ T cells from PBMCs. The source is a human donor with Susac syndrome. Both conserved end residues are part of each CDR3. The order of the fields is V gene, D gene, CDR3 length, CDR3 protein. The D gene is left open where the match is weak.

v_call: TRBV25-1
d_call: TRBD1
cdr3_length: 15
cdr3_aa: CASSEAAGGQYEQYF

v_call: TRBV5-1
d_call: -
cdr3_length: 13
cdr3_aa: CASSLGTTTPQHF

v_call: TRBV7-2
d_call: TRBD2
cdr3_length: 18
cdr3_aa: CASSLVSGGALGTDTQYF

v_call: TRBV3-1
d_call: -
cdr3_length: 15
cdr3_aa: CASSHESRGTGELFF

v_call: TRBV7-2
d_call: -
cdr3_length: 13
cdr3_aa: CASTLRGTDTQYF

v_call: TRBV20-1
d_call: TRBD1
cdr3_length: 13
cdr3_aa: CSARTGAQETQYF

v_call: TRBV3-1
d_call: TRBD2
cdr3_length: 20
cdr3_aa: CASSQGGLAGGLGPTDTQYF

v_call: TRBV16
d_call: -
cdr3_length: 13
cdr3_aa: CASSQYREDGYTF

v_call: TRBV7-2
d_call: -
cdr3_length: 14
cdr3_aa: CASSLSIDVETQYF

v_call: TRBV30
d_call: TRBD2
cdr3_length: 12
cdr3_aa: CAWNSGQDTQYF

v_call: TRBV20-1
d_call: TRBD1
cdr3_length: 15
cdr3_aa: CSARDLGQGGETQYF

v_call: TRBV30
d_call: -
cdr3_length: 12
cdr3_aa: CAWSGGSHGYTF

v_call: TRBV30
d_call: -
cdr3_length: 15
cdr3_aa: CAWSALRGDNQPQHF

v_call: TRBV20-1
d_call: -
cdr3_length: 11
cdr3_aa: CSASYPDTQYF

v_call: TRBV27
d_call: -
cdr3_length: 14
cdr3_aa: CASKMGVPDYGYTF

v_call: TRBV5-4
d_call: TRBD1
cdr3_length: 17
cdr3_aa: CASSLEGARGMTDTQYF

v_call: TRBV30
d_call: -
cdr3_length: 14
cdr3_aa: CAWSDGQLNTEAFF

v_call: TRBV4-3
d_call: -
cdr3_length: 14
cdr3_aa: CASSQVLINTEAFF

v_call: TRBV20-1
d_call: TRBD1
cdr3_length: 16
cdr3_aa: CSATNRGRPPNYGYTF

v_call: TRBV6-5
d_call: -
cdr3_length: 14
cdr3_aa: CASRPLGGNYGYTF

v_call: TRBV30
d_call: -
cdr3_length: 15
cdr3_aa: CAWSVGGQFNQPQHF

v_call: TRBV20-1
d_call: -
cdr3_length: 13
cdr3_aa: CSAPGATNEKLFF

v_call: TRBV12-3/TRBV12-4
d_call: -
cdr3_length: 15
cdr3_aa: CASSSPTTGVYGYTF

v_call: TRBV7-8
d_call: -
cdr3_length: 13
cdr3_aa: CASSLQPGSGYTF

v_call: TRBV5-1
d_call: TRBD1
cdr3_length: 15
cdr3_aa: CASSLTGGGNMEQYF

v_call: TRBV6-5
d_call: -
cdr3_length: 14
cdr3_aa: CASSFFRGGETQYF

v_call: TRBV4-3
d_call: TRBD2
cdr3_length: 17
cdr3_aa: CASSPSLAGGPTGELFF

v_call: TRBV7-2
d_call: -
cdr3_length: 13
cdr3_aa: CASSLVSREKLFF

v_call: TRBV6-5
d_call: TRBD2
cdr3_length: 13
cdr3_aa: CASGTSGSNEQFF

v_call: TRBV7-9
d_call: -
cdr3_length: 16
cdr3_aa: CASSTGPGRDGNEQFF

v_call: TRBV7-9
d_call: TRBD1
cdr3_length: 14
cdr3_aa: CASSSTGGYSPLHF

v_call: TRBV28
d_call: TRBD1
cdr3_length: 15
cdr3_aa: CASRGQGSGANVLTF

v_call: TRBV5-4
d_call: TRBD1
cdr3_length: 14
cdr3_aa: CASSLGGRQETQYF

v_call: TRBV30
d_call: -
cdr3_length: 12
cdr3_aa: CAWSVTGTEAFF

v_call: TRBV9
d_call: -
cdr3_length: 13
cdr3_aa: CASSGLNSDTQYF

v_call: TRBV19
d_call: -
cdr3_length: 13
cdr3_aa: CATDRPSGNTIYF

v_call: TRBV6-4
d_call: -
cdr3_length: 18
cdr3_aa: CASSDGGRAYSGANVLTF

v_call: TRBV20-1
d_call: -
cdr3_length: 13
cdr3_aa: CSASGWSQETQYF

v_call: TRBV4-3
d_call: -
cdr3_length: 14
cdr3_aa: CASSQEAGRAVLTF

v_call: TRBV5-1
d_call: -
cdr3_length: 12
cdr3_aa: CASSLVSTEAFF

v_call: TRBV30
d_call: -
cdr3_length: 15
cdr3_aa: CAWSRGGASTGELFF

v_call: TRBV20-1
d_call: -
cdr3_length: 13
cdr3_aa: CSARSAMNTEAFF

v_call: TRBV20-1
d_call: -
cdr3_length: 11
cdr3_aa: CSASSPQEQYF

v_call: TRBV20-1
d_call: -
cdr3_length: 16
cdr3_aa: CSASRRSRFGEETQYF

v_call: TRBV7-2
d_call: TRBD1
cdr3_length: 14
cdr3_aa: CASSTGGQAYGYTF

v_call: TRBV3-1
d_call: -
cdr3_length: 15
cdr3_aa: CASSQDWYSSYEQYF

v_call: TRBV5-5
d_call: TRBD1
cdr3_length: 15
cdr3_aa: CASSFRTGADTEAFF

v_call: TRBV28
d_call: TRBD1
cdr3_length: 14
cdr3_aa: CASSLVIRGLEQYF

v_call: TRBV30
d_call: -
cdr3_length: 13
cdr3_aa: CAWSVGGEYEQYF

v_call: TRBV20-1
d_call: -
cdr3_length: 15
cdr3_aa: CSARDWTVGNQPQHF